Here is one T cell receptor (beta chain) with its context. The authors' processing: Estimated nucleated cell counts came from reference gene primer amplification. The method was immunoSEQ multiplex PCR; TCRdb's version includes in-frame clones alone and lacks a portion of them. V and J calls and clone size are copied from that table; D and trimming were computed from the DNA. The sample consists of more than 300,000 clones, around 80% of them appearing once. The V and J ends lost 0 bases and 0 bases respectively, with 9 bases between them. CDR3 length: 16 residues. Per the germline V gene, CDR1 is LNHDA and CDR2 is SQIVND (reference sequence). This specimen comes from a study of blood T cell repertoires in COVID-19. Study-wide context: The samples span acute and convalescent COVID-19 from the United States, Italy and Spain. In each case, the material was cDNA or gDNA derived from T cells, B-cell-depleted T cells, or PBMCs.

The sequencing sample was made of peripheral blood. This chain connects TRBV19 to TRBJ2-1; D unclear. This receptor was identified in a woman in her fifties or sixties with acute or convalescent COVID-19. Written as DNA, the CDR3 is TGTGCCAGTAGTATAGATGCAGTCAGCTCCTACAATGAGCAGTTCTTC. This gives the protein CASSIDAVSSYNEQFF.